Described below is a single T cell receptor beta chain sequence and its context. The CDR3 has 13 amino acids. Germline CDR1 MNHNY, CDR2 SVGAGI (reference sequence). The germline V and J ends were trimmed by 3 bases and 7 bases, with 10 bases remaining between them. The data are from a study of T-cell memory formation after mild COVID-19. Constant-segment-primed 5'RACE gave TCR alpha and TCR beta cDNA libraries with sample barcodes and UMIs. MiXCR, run by TCRdb on the 5' RACE reads, gives a single entry per CDR3 protein. Among roughly 170,000 distinct CDR3 sequences, approximately 18% were seen once, and the ten largest hold roughly 3.9%.

The chain is built from TRBV6-6 and TRBJ1-5; D call uncertain. Material for sequencing was PBMCs or a T cell subset sorted from them (not recorded which). This clonotype originated in a man younger than 30 who had mild COVID-19 (a few samples of this study predate the infection). Cell type and time point are not known. The DNA of the CDR3 is TGTGCCAGCAGTTATGGGGAGGGCCAGCCCCAGCATTTT. It specifies CASSYGEGQPQHF.